The 25 T cell receptor beta chains reported below all come from one sample, sequenced in a study of CD8+CD57+ T cells in acquired aplastic anemia. Genomic DNA provided the template from which TCR beta VDJ and CDR3 profiles were obtained. TCRdb reprocessed the reads via MiXCR and lists one record per CDR3 protein. The sample shows about 190,000 distinct CDR3 sequences, 50% to 55% of them seen only once. The sequenced sample consisted of sorted CD4+, CD8+, or CD8+CD57+ T cells (not recorded which) from PBMCs. The receptors originated from a human donor in good health, serving as a control.

There are many counts of this clonotype. The chain uses TRBV7-9 and TRBJ1-4; D call uncertain. CDR3 length: 13 amino acids. V gave up 4 bases and J gave up 6 bases, with 9 bases separating them. CDR1 and CDR2 (germline): SEHNR, FQNEAQ (reference sequence). The CDR3 sequence is CASSWVGDEKLFF. As DNA, the CDR3 is TGTGCCAGCAGCTGGGTAGGAGATGAAAAACTGTTTTTT. The complete variable domain, with remaining parts taken from reference TRBV7-9 and TRBJ1-4, reads DTGVSQNPRHKITKRGQNVTFRCDPISEHNRLYWYRQTLGQGPEFLTYFQNEAQLEKSRLLSDRFSAERPKGSFSTLEIQRTEQGDSAMYLCASSWVGDEKLFFGSGTQLSVL.

V gene TRBV7-9 combines with J gene TRBJ2-7; D is possibly TRBD2 (7 bases). Germline V gives CDR1 SEHNR, CDR2 FQNEAQ (reference sequence). V lost 6 bases to trimming and J lost 0 bases, with 18 bases between them. The CDR3 has 16 residues. This CDR3 is CASSFYGGPSSYEQYF. The CDR3 DNA is TGTGCCAGCAGTTTTTACGGGGGGCCGAGCTCCTACGAGCAGTACTTC. The complete variable domain, with remaining parts taken from reference TRBV7-9 and TRBJ2-7, reads DTGVSQNPRHKITKRGQNVTFRCDPISEHNRLYWYRQTLGQGPEFLTYFQNEAQLEKSRLLSDRFSAERPKGSFSTLEIQRTEQGDSAMYLCASSFYGGPSSYEQYFGPGTRLTVT.

This clonotype has a count of ten or more. The chain joins TRBV6-1 to TRBJ2-1, with D perhaps matching TRBD2 (6 bases). Germline assignment: CDR1 MNHNS and CDR2 SASEGT. This CDR3 is 13 amino acids long. The V and J ends lost 8 bases and 4 bases respectively, with 12 bases between them. The CDR3 here is CASFGTSYNEQFF. The DNA of the CDR3 is TGTGCCAGCTTCGGGACTTCTTACAATGAGCAGTTCTTC.

As regards this clonotype: Germline is not matched at one junction end, which may reflect a read error. The rearrangement uses TRBV2 and TRBJ2-6; a weak D match, TRBD2 (5 bases). The CDR3 is 16 amino acids. CDR1 and CDR2 from the germline V gene are SNHLY and FYNNEI. The CDR3 protein is CAVRGGLKTVMNTEAF. The CDR3 nucleotides read TGTGCAGTAAGAGGTGGACTGAAAACAGTTATGAACACTGAAGCTTTC. Variable domain in full (rest from reference TRBV2 and TRBJ2-6): EPEVTQTPSHQVTQMGQEVILRCVPISNHLYFYWYRQILGQKVEFLVSFYNNEISEKSEIFDDQFSVERPDGSNFTLKIRSTKLEDSAMYFCAVRGGLKTVMNTEAFGAGSRLTVL.

The rearrangement joins TRBV7-3 to TRBJ2-7, with 7 bases fitting TRBD1. The V gene's germline CDR1 is SGHTA and CDR2 FQGTGA. The CDR3 spans 15 residues. Trimming at V came to 1 base and at J to 1 base, leaving 4 bases not matched to a gene. CDR3 DNA: TGTGCCAGCAGCTTAAAACCAGGGGGATCCTACGAGCAGTACTTC. Encoded protein: CASSLKPGGSYEQYF.

In the case of this clonotype: Relative to the germline gene, one junction end is altered; a read error may explain this. The rearrangement links TRBV30 to TRBJ2-2; 8 bases align to TRBD2. Germline V gene data show CDR1 as GTSNPN and CDR2 as SVGIG (reference sequence). The CDR3 sequence is 15 residues long. CDR3 in DNA: TGTGCCGGGAGCTCGGGGGGGGCGAACACCGGGGAGCTGTTTTTT. This codes for CAGSSGGANTGELFF.

The chain couples TRBV7-2 to TRBJ2-7, with 7 bases aligning to TRBD1. This CDR3 contains 15 residues. The V segment lost 6 bases and the J segment 4 bases; nucleotides outside the gene matches: 12. CDR1 is SGHTA and CDR2 is FQGNSA in the germline V gene. CDR3 sequence: CASRRKTGATYEQYF. The CDR3 nucleotides read TGTGCCAGCAGACGGAAAACAGGGGCGACTTACGAGCAGTACTTC.

This rearrangement joins TRBV20-1 to TRBJ2-3; 9 nucleotides align to TRBD1. Germline V CDR1 and CDR2: DFQATT, SNEGSKA (reference sequence). V was clipped by 2 bases and J by 4 bases; unmatched bases: 13. This CDR3 contains 17 residues. The CDR3 loop is CSARPMATGGSADTQYF. CDR3 coding DNA: TGCAGTGCTAGACCGATGGCGACAGGGGGTTCAGCAGATACGCAGTATTTT.

The chain combines TRBV20-1 with TRBJ1-1; maybe TRBD1 (5 bases). The germline gives CDR1 DFQATT, CDR2 SNEGSKA (reference sequence). There are 13 residues in the CDR3. The germline V and J ends were trimmed by 3 bases and 5 bases, with 13 bases remaining between them. The CDR3 is CSASEQGRTEAFF. DNA for the CDR3: TGCAGTGCTAGTGAGCAGGGAAGAACTGAAGCTTTCTTT.

V gene TRBV5-6 combines with J gene TRBJ2-3; 8 bases are shared with TRBD1. After removal of 2 bases from V and 5 bases from J, the junction contained 7 bases not matched to a gene. The CDR3 spans 15 residues. CDR1 is SGHDT and CDR2 is YYEEEE in the germline V gene. In DNA, the CDR3 is TGTGCCAGCAGCTTTTCAGGGGGCGCGGTAGATACGCAGTATTTT. It encodes CASSFSGGAVDTQYF.

This chain connects TRBV24-1 to TRBJ1-2; TRBD1 matches at 8 bases. The J segment lost 4 bases and the V segment lost 5 bases, leaving 11 bases of the junction unmatched. This CDR3 is built from 16 residues. The germline V gene has CDR1 KGHDR and CDR2 SFDVKD. CDR3 amino acids: CATSGETGTGGYGYTF. The CDR3 bases are TGTGCCACCAGTGGCGAGACCGGGACAGGAGGCTATGGCTACACCTTC.

The chain combines TRBV7-8 with TRBJ1-1; D is possibly TRBD1 (6 bases). This CDR3 is built from 14 residues. Trimming cost V 4 bases and J 5 bases, with 14 bases left between them. Germline CDR1 and CDR2: SGHVS and FQNEAQ. Here the CDR3 DNA reads TGTGCCAGCAGCTCTCAGGGGCCGGAGACTGAAGCTTTCTTT. It translates to CASSSQGPETEAFF.

The chain combines TRBV10-1 with TRBJ2-3; D is possibly TRBD1 (5 bases). Germline V gives CDR1 WNHNN, CDR2 SYGVQD (reference sequence). The CDR3 runs 13 residues. Trimming took off 3 bases at V and 1 base at J, with 5 bases between the two ends. CDR3 DNA: TGCGCCAGCAGTGAACAGGGCACAGATACGCAGTATTTT. Protein product: CASSEQGTDTQYF.

This sequence joins TRBV7-9 and TRBJ2-5; possible D gene TRBD2, 6 bases. Trimming took 1 base from V and 5 from J, leaving 11 bases between them. Germline CDR1 SEHNR, CDR2 FQNEAQ (reference sequence). The CDR3 has 14 residues. In nucleotides, the CDR3 is TGTGCCAGCAGCTTAGGAGGACTAAGGGAGACCCAGTACTTC. Amino acids: CASSLGGLRETQYF.

This clonotype was picked up many times. The J gene is TRBJ1-6, the V gene TRBV6-1; D might be TRBD1 (5 bases). Germline CDR1 and CDR2: MNHNS and SASEGT. The germline V and J ends were trimmed by 3 bases and 8 bases, with 14 bases remaining between them. The CDR3 length is 15 residues. CDR3 DNA: TGTGCCAGCAGTGATTCGGGACCGATCTATTCACCCCTCCACTTT. Amino acids: CASSDSGPIYSPLHF.

There are a few counts of this clonotype. The chain is built from TRBV28 and TRBJ2-5, with a possible D match to TRBD1 (6 bases). Germline CDR1 MDHEN, CDR2 SYDVKM. V was trimmed by 3 bases and J by 7 bases, leaving 15 bases between them. This CDR3 is 14 amino acids long. This CDR3 reads CASSFDGGRGTQYF. The CDR3 DNA is TGTGCCAGCAGTTTCGATGGGGGCCGCGGGACCCAGTACTTC. Together with reference TRBV28 and TRBJ2-5, the CDR3 gives the full variable domain: DVKVTQSSRYLVKRTGEKVFLECVQDMDHENMFWYRQDPGLGLRLIYFSYDVKMKEKGDIPEGYSVSREKKERFSLILESASTNQTSMYLCASSFDGGRGTQYFGPGTRLLVL.

This rearrangement joins TRBV7-2 to TRBJ2-7; D unresolved. Germline V lookup: CDR1 SGHTA, CDR2 FQGNSA. The CDR3 is 11 residues long. V was cut by 5 bases and J by 7 bases, with 9 bases left in between. The CDR3 protein is CASSMEREQYF. CDR3 DNA: TGTGCCAGCAGCATGGAAAGGGAGCAGTACTTC. The full variable domain, in which reference TRBV7-2 and TRBJ2-7 provide the parts outside the CDR3, is GAGVSQSPSNKVTEKGKDVELRCDPISGHTALYWYRQSLGQGLEFLIYFQGNSAPDKSGLPSDRFSAERTGGSVSTLTIQRTQQEDSAVYLCASSMEREQYFGPGTRLTVT.

In this sample, this clonotype turned up many times. The chain couples TRBV28 to TRBJ2-7; 7 bases match TRBD1. With V trimmed by 7 bases and J by 3 bases, 9 bases remained unmatched. The CDR3 sequence is 14 residues long. Germline V gives CDR1 MDHEN, CDR2 SYDVKM. The DNA for the CDR3 is TGTGCCAGCAACGAGGACAGGTTCAACTACGAGCAGTACTTC. Amino acid sequence: CASNEDRFNYEQYF.

The chain recombines TRBV2 with TRBJ2-1, with 9 bases that match TRBD2. The CDR3 has 15 residues. Germline V gene lookup returns CDR1 SNHLY and CDR2 FYNNEI. V gave up 8 bases and J gave up 4 bases; unmatched junction bases: 9. This CDR3 is CASGRATSGYNEQFF. For the CDR3, the DNA is TGTGCCAGCGGTCGAGCGACTAGCGGATACAATGAGCAGTTCTTC.

As regards this clonotype: A much larger clone differs from this one at a single base, so this may be a read error. The V and J genes are TRBV7-2 and TRBJ1-1; D remains ambiguous. This CDR3 region has 11 residues. V was cut by 9 bases and J by 9 bases, with 14 bases left in between. CDR1 is SGHTA, CDR2 FQGNSA, per germline. CDR3 coding DNA: TGTGCCAGTTCCCCGGGAGCTAAAGCTTTCTTT. Its translation is CASSPGAKAFF.

Ten or more counts support this clonotype. The V gene is TRBV15, the J gene TRBJ2-5; 7 bases are shared with TRBD1. From germline, CDR1 is LNHNV and CDR2 YYDKDF (reference sequence). J was trimmed by 5 bases and V by 7 bases; bases with no gene match: 7. The CDR3 has 13 residues. CDR3 in amino acids: CATTEGQTETQYF. In nucleotides, the CDR3 is TGTGCCACCACTGAGGGACAGACGGAGACCCAGTACTTC.

This clonotype was counted a few times. The chain employs TRBV7-2 and TRBJ2-3; the D is unclear. V was cut by 8 bases and J by 5 bases, with 23 bases left in between. The CDR3 has 16 residues. CDR1 SGHTA and CDR2 FQGNSA come from the germline V gene. Here the CDR3 DNA reads TGTGCCAGCTCACCACCGCCCGGTACGGCTAGAGATACGCAGTATTTT. Protein product: CASSPPPGTARDTQYF.

The chain links TRBV9 to TRBJ1-1; D uncertain. This CDR3 is built from 14 residues. Trimming took 6 bases from V and 0 from J, leaving 12 bases between them. The germline V gene encodes CDR1 SGDLS and CDR2 YYNGEE. Written as DNA, the CDR3 is TGTGCCAGCACCCACGGAGATATGAACACTGAAGCTTTCTTT. It specifies CASTHGDMNTEAFF.

This clonotype was recorded only once. The chain is built from TRBV20-1 and TRBJ1-1; D perhaps matches TRBD1 (6 bases). Trimming removed 5 bases from V and 4 bases from J, with 17 bases in between. Per germline, CDR1 DFQATT and CDR2 SNEGSKA (reference sequence). The CDR3 spans 14 residues. Here the CDR3 DNA reads TGCAGTGCTGAAAGTCCGACAGGACTCACTGAAGCTTTCTTT. Translated: CSAESPTGLTEAFF.

The chain recombines TRBV30 with TRBJ1-6; no firm D call. Trimming left V 2 bases short and J 5 bases short, with 22 bases between. The germline CDR1 and CDR2 sequences are GTSNPN and SVGIG (reference sequence). There are 18 residues in the CDR3. In DNA form, the CDR3 reads TGTGCCTGGAGTTCAGCGGTGGGCAGAGCAAAAGATAATTCACCCCTCCACTTT. It yields the protein CAWSSAVGRAKDNSPLHF.